This T cell receptor beta chain is from a study of blood T cell repertoires in COVID-19 (dated by TCRdb to the early 2020s). Describing the broader study: Samples covering the acute and convalescent phases of COVID-19 were provided by collaborators in the United States, Italy and Spain. The repertoires were released in a freely available public database intended as a resource for research on the immune response to SARS-CoV-2. Where HLA class I and class II types were available, the types were taken from metadata supplied by the sample provider, not from assay-based typing. The prospective study material was composed of cDNA or gDNA derived from T cells, B-cell-depleted T cells, or PBMCs. Nearly every sample came with metadata listing a de-identified subject ID, COVID-19 status, age in years and sex. Samples came from the ongoing ImmuneRACE study (first 160 participants) plus 1,254 subjects from 6 global collaborators. The dataset comprised deeply sampled blood TCRbeta repertoires from subjects exposed to, actively infected with, or recovered from COVID-19. What the work shows at the level of the full study, not this receptor alone: The quantity of clinical and demographic metadata differed by source and by participant and was supplied without curation.

Remarks on this clone: Which antigen it targets is not known. Per-base qualities were not stored, and no clone one base away is much larger.

From the cysteine up to the phenylalanine, the CDR3 has a length of 15 residues. Just CDR3 DNA is preserved here, 45 bases in frame from base 1. The junction shows trimming of 5 bases on V and 5 bases on J, plus 18 bases between the germline ends. The germline V gene (reference sequence) specifies MNHEY as CDR1 and SMNVEV as CDR2. TCRbeta CDR3 regions were amplified from genomic DNA by means of the immunoSEQ Assay, a bias-controlled multiplex PCR. The study's processing was this. The number of nucleated cells in each sample was estimated by amplification of reference gene primers within the assay. To quantify the absolute abundance of each unique TCRbeta CDR3 rearrangement, sequence reads were collapsed and filtered. Productive Simpson clonality was computed per sample as the square root of Simpson's diversity index over productive rearrangements. This immuneACCESS table, as held by TCRdb, lists in-frame sequences with V and J called but not all clones. Of the missing ones, under half trace to an unresolved V gene in checked studies; the others have no known cause. V and J calls and clone size are given by that table; D and trimming were obtained from the DNA. The sample table holds about 150,000 clones, of which approximately 87% were seen once. In total, the top ten clones hold approximately 1.2% of the sample.

In the prospective study, participants were roughly 18 to 95 years old, resided in fewer than 25 geographic areas of the United States, and were enrolled through a virtual design. To assign participants to cohorts, the prospective study relied on clinical history that participants themselves reported in a screening survey and a study questionnaire. Mobile phlebotomists in the prospective study collected whole blood, serum and a nasopharyngeal or oropharyngeal swab from every participant. Prospective study participants could optionally give additional blood draws and questionnaires over a roughly two-month period. Before DNA extraction, blood samples from the prospective study were shipped at room temperature or frozen.

This receptor chain uses TRBV27 and TRBJ1-1, with a tentative D gene TRBD1 over 5 matching bases. The TCR originated in a woman aged 25-40 years with acute COVID-19. The specimen was PBMCs or T cells enriched from blood (not recorded which). This receptor carries the CDR3 CASSGQKKGWTEAFF. The nucleotides read TGTGCCAGCAGTGGGCAGAAAAAGGGGTGGACTGAAGCTTTCTTT.